The TCR beta chain under discussion was sequenced for a study of cytomegalovirus exposure and HLA in healthy donors. Study-wide findings and caveats: According to the study, approximately 150 TCR beta chains were cytomegalovirus-associated. Within the data, a cluster of highly shared sequence variants was likely a sequencing artifact.

This clone has a handful of counts. No antigen is known for it. This PCR relied on a set of 60 Vbeta primers and 13 Jbeta primers. Libraries were prepared by immunoSEQ multiplex PCR; TCRdb keeps only in-frame clonotypes and omits some of them. Found here are approximately 130,000 clones, around 75% of them singletons; the top ten hold roughly 9%. Trimming left V 4 bases short and J 0 bases short, with 7 bases between. The CDR3 loop spans 13 amino acids. Germline V gene sequence: CDR1 SGDLS, CDR2 YYNGEE. The receptor was derived from a woman between 50 and 59 years old in good health and CMV-seropositive. Sequenced input: PBMCs. The chain uses TRBV9 and TRBJ1-1; possibly TRBD1 for D (6 bases). DNA for the CDR3: TGTGCCAGCAGCCACAGGGTGAACACTGAAGCTTTCTTT. This codes for CASSHRVNTEAFF.